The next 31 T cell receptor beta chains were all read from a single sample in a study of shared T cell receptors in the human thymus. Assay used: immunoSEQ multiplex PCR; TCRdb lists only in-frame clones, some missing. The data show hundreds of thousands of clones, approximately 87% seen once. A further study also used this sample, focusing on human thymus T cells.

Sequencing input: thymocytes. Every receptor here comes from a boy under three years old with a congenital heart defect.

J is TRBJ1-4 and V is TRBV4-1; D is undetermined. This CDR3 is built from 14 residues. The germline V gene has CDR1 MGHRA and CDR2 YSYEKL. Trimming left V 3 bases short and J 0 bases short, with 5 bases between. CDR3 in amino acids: CASSHIATNEKLFF. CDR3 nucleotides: TGCGCCAGCAGCCACATTGCAACTAATGAAAAACTGTTTTTT.

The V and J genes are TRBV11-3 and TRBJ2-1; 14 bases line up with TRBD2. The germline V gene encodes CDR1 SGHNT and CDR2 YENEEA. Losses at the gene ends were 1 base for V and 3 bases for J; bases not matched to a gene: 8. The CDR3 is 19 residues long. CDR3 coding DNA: TGTGCCAGCAGCTTAGGCCCGACTAGCGGGAGGGCCGTCTACAATGAGCAGTTCTTC. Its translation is CASSLGPTSGRAVYNEQFF. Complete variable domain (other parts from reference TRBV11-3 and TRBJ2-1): EAGVVQSPRYKIIEKKQPVAFWCNPISGHNTLYWYLQNLGQGPELLIRYENEEAVDDSQLPKDRFSAERLKGVDSTLKIQPAELGDSAVYLCASSLGPTSGRAVYNEQFFGPGTRLTVL.

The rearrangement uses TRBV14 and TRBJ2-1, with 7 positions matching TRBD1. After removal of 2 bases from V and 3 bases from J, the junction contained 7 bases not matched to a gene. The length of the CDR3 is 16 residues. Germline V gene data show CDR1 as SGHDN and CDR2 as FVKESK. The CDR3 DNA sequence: TGTGCCAGCAGCCAACCGACAGGGTTTGACTACAATGAGCAGTTCTTC. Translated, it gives CASSQPTGFDYNEQFF.

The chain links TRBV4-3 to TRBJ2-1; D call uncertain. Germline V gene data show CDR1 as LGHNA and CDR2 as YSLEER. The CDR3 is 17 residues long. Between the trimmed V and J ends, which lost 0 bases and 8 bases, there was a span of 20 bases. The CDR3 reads CASSQDAPAFGPDEQFF. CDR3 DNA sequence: TGCGCCAGCAGCCAAGACGCTCCCGCCTTTGGGCCGGATGAGCAGTTCTTC.

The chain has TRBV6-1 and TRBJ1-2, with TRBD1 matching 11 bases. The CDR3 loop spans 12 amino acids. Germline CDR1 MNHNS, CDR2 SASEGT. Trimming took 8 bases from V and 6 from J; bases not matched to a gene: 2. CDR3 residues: CASRTGGDGYTF. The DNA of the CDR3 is TGTGCCAGCCGGACAGGGGGCGATGGCTACACCTTC.

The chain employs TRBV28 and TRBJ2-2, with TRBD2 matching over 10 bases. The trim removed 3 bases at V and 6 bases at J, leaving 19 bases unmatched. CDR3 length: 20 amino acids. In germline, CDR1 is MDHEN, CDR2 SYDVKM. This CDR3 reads CASSLVGLAVPLGKAGELFF. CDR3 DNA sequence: TGTGCCAGCAGTTTGGTAGGACTAGCGGTTCCCCTCGGGAAGGCCGGGGAGCTGTTTTTT.

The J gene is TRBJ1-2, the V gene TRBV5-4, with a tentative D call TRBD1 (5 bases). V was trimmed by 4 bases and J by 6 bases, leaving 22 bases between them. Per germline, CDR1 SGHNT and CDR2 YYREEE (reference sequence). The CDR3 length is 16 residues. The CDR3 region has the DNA TGTGCCAGCAGCCCCCCCCGGGGGGTAGGTGATAATGGCTACACCTTC. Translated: CASSPPRGVGDNGYTF.

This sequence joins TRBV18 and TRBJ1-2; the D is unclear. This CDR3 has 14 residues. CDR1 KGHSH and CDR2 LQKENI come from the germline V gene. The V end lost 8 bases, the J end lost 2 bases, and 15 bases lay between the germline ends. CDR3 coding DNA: TGTGCCAGCCACGGGGTGGCACCCAACTATGGCTACACCTTC. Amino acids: CASHGVAPNYGYTF. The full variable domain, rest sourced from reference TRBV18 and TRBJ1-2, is NAGVMQNPRHLVRRRGQEARLRCSPMKGHSHVYWYRQLPEEGLKFMVYLQKENIIDESGMPKERFSAEFPKEGPSILRIQQVVRGDSAAYFCASHGVAPNYGYTFGSGTRLTVV.

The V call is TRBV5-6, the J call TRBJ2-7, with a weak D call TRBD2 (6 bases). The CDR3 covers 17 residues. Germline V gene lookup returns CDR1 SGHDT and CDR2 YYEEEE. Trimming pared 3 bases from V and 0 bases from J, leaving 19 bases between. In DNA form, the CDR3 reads TGTGCCAGCAGCTCGGATGGAGACGGAGGGGACTCCTACGAGCAGTACTTC. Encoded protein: CASSSDGDGGDSYEQYF.

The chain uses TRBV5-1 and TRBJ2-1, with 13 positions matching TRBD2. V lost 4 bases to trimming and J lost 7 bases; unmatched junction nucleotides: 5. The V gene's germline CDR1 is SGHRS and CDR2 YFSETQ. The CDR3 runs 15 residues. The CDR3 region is CASSTTSGRENEQFF. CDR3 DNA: TGCGCCAGCAGCACCACTAGCGGGAGGGAGAATGAGCAGTTCTTC.

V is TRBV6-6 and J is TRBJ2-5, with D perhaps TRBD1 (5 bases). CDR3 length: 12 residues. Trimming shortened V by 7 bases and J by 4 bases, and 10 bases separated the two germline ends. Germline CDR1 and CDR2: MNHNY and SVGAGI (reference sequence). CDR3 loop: CASNYRSETQYF. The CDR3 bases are TGTGCCAGCAACTACAGGTCAGAGACCCAGTACTTC.

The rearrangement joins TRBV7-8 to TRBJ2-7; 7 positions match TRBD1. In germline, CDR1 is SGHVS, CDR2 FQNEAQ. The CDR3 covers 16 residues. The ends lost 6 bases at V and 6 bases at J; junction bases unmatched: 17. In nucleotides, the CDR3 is TGTGCCAGCAGTCCTAGCCACAGGGGTTTGATCGGCGAGCAGTACTTC. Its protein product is CASSPSHRGLIGEQYF.

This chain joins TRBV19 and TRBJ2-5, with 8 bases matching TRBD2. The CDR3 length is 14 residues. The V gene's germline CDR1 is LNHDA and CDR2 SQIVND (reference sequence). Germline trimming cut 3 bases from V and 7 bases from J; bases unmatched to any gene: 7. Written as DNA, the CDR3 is TGTGCCAGTAGTATGCCCGGGGGGGGCGGGACCCAGTACTTC. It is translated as CASSMPGGGGTQYF.

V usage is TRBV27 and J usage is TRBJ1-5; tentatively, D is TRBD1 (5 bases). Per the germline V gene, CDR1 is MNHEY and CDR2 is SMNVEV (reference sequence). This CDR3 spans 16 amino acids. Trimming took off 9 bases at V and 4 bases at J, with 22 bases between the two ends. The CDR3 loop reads CASPSRDSSLNQPQHF. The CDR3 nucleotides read TGTGCCAGTCCTAGCCGGGACTCGAGTTTGAATCAGCCCCAGCATTTT.

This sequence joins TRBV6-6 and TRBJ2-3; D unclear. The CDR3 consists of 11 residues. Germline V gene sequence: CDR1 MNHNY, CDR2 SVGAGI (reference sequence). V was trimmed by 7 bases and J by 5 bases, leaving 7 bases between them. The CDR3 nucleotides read TGTGCCAGCACGGTTGGAGATACGCAGTATTTT. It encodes CASTVGDTQYF.

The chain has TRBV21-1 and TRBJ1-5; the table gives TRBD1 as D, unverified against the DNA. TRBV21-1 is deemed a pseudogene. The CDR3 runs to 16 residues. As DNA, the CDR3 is TGTGCCAGCAGCACCAAGTGGACAGTTATCAATCAGCCCCAGCATTTT. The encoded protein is CASSTKWTVINQPQHF.

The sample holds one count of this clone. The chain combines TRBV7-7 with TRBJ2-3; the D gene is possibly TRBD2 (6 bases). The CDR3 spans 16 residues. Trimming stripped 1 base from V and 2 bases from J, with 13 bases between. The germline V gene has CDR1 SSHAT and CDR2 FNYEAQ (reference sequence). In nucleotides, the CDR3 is TGTGCCAGCAGCTTAGGGGGAGGTGGTCCCACAGATACGCAGTATTTT. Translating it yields CASSLGGGGPTDTQYF.

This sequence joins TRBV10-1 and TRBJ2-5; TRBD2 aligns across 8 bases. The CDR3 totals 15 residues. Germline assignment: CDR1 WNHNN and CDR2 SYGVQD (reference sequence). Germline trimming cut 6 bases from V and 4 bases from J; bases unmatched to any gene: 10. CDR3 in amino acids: CASRPLRGLAETQYF. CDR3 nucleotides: TGCGCCAGCAGGCCCCTTCGAGGACTAGCAGAGACCCAGTACTTC.

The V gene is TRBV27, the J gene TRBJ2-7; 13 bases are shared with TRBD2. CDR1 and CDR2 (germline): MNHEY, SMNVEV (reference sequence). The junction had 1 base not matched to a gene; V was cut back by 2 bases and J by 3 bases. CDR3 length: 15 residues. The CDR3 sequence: CASSLGLAGVYEQYF. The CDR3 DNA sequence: TGTGCCAGCAGTTTAGGACTAGCGGGAGTCTACGAGCAGTACTTC.

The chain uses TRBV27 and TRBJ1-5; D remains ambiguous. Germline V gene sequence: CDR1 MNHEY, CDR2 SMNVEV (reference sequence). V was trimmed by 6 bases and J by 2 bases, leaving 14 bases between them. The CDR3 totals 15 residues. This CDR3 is CASSFRPPGNQPQHF. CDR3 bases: TGTGCCAGCAGCTTTCGCCCCCCGGGCAATCAGCCCCAGCATTTT.

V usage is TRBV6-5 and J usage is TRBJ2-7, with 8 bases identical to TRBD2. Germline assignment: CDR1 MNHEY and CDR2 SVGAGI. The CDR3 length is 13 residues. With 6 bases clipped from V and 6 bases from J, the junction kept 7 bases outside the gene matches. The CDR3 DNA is TGTGCCAGCAGGCCGGGACTAGGTCCCGAGCAGTACTTC. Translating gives CASRPGLGPEQYF.

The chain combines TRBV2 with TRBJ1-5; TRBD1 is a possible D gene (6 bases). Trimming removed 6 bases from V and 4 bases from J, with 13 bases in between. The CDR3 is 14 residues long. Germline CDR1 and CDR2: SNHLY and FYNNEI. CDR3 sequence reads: CASSLGGSNQPQHF. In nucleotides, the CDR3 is TGTGCCAGCAGCCTAGGGGGTTCTAATCAGCCCCAGCATTTT.

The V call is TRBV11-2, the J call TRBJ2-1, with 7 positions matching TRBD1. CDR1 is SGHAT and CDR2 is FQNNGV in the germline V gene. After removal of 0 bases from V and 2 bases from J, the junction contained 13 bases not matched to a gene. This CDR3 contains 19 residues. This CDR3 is CASSLDLSQGVPPYNEQFF. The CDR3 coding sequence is TGTGCCAGCAGCTTAGATCTGTCCCAGGGGGTCCCACCCTACAATGAGCAGTTCTTC.

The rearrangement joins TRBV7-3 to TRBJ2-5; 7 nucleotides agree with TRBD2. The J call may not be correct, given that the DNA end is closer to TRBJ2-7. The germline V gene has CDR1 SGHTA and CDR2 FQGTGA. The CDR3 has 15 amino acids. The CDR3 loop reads CASSLTPSGPYEQYF. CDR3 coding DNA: TGTGCCAGCAGCTTAACCCCTAGCGGCCCCTACGAGCAGTACTTC.

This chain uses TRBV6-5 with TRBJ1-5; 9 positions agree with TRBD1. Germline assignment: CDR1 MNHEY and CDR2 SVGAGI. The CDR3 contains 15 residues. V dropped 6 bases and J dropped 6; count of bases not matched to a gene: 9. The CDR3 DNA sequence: TGTGCCAGCAGAAGAAGGGGACAGGGCTTTCAGCCCCAGCATTTT. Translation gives CASRRRGQGFQPQHF.

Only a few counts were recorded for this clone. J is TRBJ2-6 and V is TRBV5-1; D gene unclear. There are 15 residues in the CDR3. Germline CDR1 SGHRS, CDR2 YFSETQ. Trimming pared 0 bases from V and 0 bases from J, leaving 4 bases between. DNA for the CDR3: TGCGCCAGCAGCTTGGACACCTCTGGGGCCAACGTCCTGACTTTC. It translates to CASSLDTSGANVLTF.

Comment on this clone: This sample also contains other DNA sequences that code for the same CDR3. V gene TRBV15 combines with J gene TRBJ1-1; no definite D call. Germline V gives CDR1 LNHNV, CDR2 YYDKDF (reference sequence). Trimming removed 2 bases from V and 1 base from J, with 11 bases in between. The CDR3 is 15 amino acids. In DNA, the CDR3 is TGTGCCACCAGCAGACCCTACGGGGAGAACACTGAAGCTTTCTTT. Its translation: CATSRPYGENTEAFF.

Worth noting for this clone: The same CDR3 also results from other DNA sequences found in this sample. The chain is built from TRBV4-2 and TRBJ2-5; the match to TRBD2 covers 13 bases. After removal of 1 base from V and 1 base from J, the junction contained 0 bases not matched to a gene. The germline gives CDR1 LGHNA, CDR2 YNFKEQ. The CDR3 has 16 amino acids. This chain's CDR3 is CASSQGTSGGQETQYF. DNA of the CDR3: TGTGCCAGCAGCCAAGGGACTAGCGGGGGCCAAGAGACCCAGTACTTC.

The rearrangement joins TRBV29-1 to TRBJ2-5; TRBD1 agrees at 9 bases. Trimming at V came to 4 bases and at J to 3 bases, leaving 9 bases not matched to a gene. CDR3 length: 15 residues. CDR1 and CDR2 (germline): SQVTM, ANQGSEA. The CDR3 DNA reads TGCAGCGTTGCGCGAGGGACAGGGATAGAAGAGACCCAGTACTTC. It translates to CSVARGTGIEETQYF. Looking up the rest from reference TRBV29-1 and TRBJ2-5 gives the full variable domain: SAVISQKPSRDICQRGTSLTIQCQVDSQVTMMFWYRQQPGQSLTLIATANQGSEATYESGFVIDKFPISRPNLTFSTLTVSNMSPEDSSIYLCSVARGTGIEETQYFGPGTRLLVL.

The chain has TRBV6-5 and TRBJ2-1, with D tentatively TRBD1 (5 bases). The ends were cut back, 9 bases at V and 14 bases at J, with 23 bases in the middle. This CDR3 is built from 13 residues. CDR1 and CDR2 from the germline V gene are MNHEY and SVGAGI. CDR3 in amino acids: CARGSTLSTVEFF. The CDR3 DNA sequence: TGTGCCAGGGGCTCAACCCTTTCGACAGTAGAGTTCTTC.

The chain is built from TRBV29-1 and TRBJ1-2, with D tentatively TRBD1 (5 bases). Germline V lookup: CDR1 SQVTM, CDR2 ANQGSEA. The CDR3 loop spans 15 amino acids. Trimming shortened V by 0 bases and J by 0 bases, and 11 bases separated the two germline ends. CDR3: CSVEDFDRTNYGYTF. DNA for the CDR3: TGCAGCGTTGAAGATTTCGACAGAACTAACTATGGCTACACCTTC.